The sequence of this T cell receptor (beta chain) was determined in a study of control samples from healthy donors and cancer patients. This CDR3 has 12 residues. Germline CDR1 and CDR2: SGHTA and FQGNSA. V shed 3 bases and J shed 7 bases, with 9 bases lying between them. Here immunoSEQ multiplex PCR was the method, and the copy in TCRdb shows in-frame clones only, minus some. The profile shows roughly 90,000 clones, approximately 93% of them singletons. The V gene is TRBV7-2, the J gene TRBJ1-1, with D tentatively TRBD1 (6 bases). The material sequenced was blood. The sequence came from a woman in her 30s in good health. CDR3 in DNA: TGTGCCAGCAGCTTCGAGGACAGTGAAGCTTTCTTT. Translation: CASSFEDSEAFF.